Reported below is one TCR beta chain. Germline CDR1 is MNHNS and CDR2 is SASEGT. CDR3 length: 13 amino acids. V lost 7 bases and J lost 8; bases outside the gene matches: 5. The data were taken from a study of shared clonotypes between healthy human individuals. Across the whole study: There were three CD4 naive, three CD4 memory, two CD8 naive and one CD8 memory plates per donor.

On sorted subsets, replicate PCRs used about 200 ng DNA, or 25,000 to 35,000 T cell genomes. The repertoire was sequenced with immunoSEQ multiplex PCR; TCRdb's copy has only in-frame clones and lacks some. The data show approximately 1.1 million clones, around 78% seen once. Donors comprised healthy HIV-negative adults lacking recent acute infections or vaccinations. This sequence was found in a man aged 18 to 29 in good health. Some clones in this sample may be carry-over from other donors' samples. The chain is built from TRBV6-1 and TRBJ1-4; 9 bases map to TRBD1. The source material was memory CD4+ T cells from PBMCs. Subset specified: CD45RA-negative fraction. CDR3 region: CASKGQGREKLFF. CDR3 DNA: TGTGCCAGCAAGGGACAGGGTCGGGAAAAACTGTTTTTT.